The 21 T cell receptor beta chains below come from one sample, sequenced in a study of OX40 agonist ivuxolimab in advanced cancers. Clones were sequenced by immunoSEQ multiplex PCR, and TCRdb holds only the in-frame ones, with some missing. Of approximately 69,000 clones detected, about four fifths appear once; the ten largest clones hold about 2.2%. The starting material was CD4+ or CD8+ T cells sorted from blood, obtained in a trial of the OX40 agonist ivuxolimab. These receptors were collected from an adult with an advanced solid tumor such as melanoma, head and neck, liver or kidney cancer.

As for this clone: A junction boundary mismatches the germline segment, possibly from a read error. The chain couples TRBV7-7 to TRBJ2-7; 8 positions agree with TRBD2. Per germline, CDR1 SSHAT and CDR2 FNYEAQ (reference sequence). The CDR3 has 13 residues. In DNA form, the CDR3 reads TGTGCTAGCAGCTTAGCGGGGCTGAAGGAGCAGTACTTC. This sequence encodes CASSLAGLKEQYF.

This chain joins TRBV30 and TRBJ1-5; a weak D match, TRBD1 (5 bases). Looked up from germline, CDR1 is GTSNPN and CDR2 is SVGIG (reference sequence). V shed 0 bases and J shed 3 bases, with 15 bases lying between them. The CDR3 consists of 16 residues. The CDR3 coding sequence is TGTGCCTGGAGTGTGGGGCTCGGTATGAACAATCAGCCCCAGCATTTT. The encoded protein is CAWSVGLGMNNQPQHF.

This clone was picked up a small number of times. The rearrangement links TRBV29-1 to TRBJ1-1; 7 bases are a match to TRBD1. Trimming at V came to 4 bases and at J to 6 bases, leaving 8 bases not matched to a gene. The CDR3 contains 13 residues. Germline values: CDR1 SQVTM, CDR2 ANQGSEA. The CDR3: CSVAAGGVAEAFF. For the CDR3, the DNA is TGCAGCGTTGCAGCAGGGGGGGTGGCTGAAGCTTTCTTT.

This clone was picked up a small number of times. The V gene is TRBV12-5, the J gene TRBJ2-4, with D possibly TRBD2 on 6 matching bases. CDR3 size: 15 residues. Germline CDR1 is LGHNT and CDR2 is FRNRAP. V dropped 3 bases and J dropped 0 bases, with 9 bases sitting between them. CDR3 nucleotide sequence: TGTGCTAGTGGTTTCGCGGGGATAGCCAAAAACATTCAGTACTTC. Translating gives CASGFAGIAKNIQYF.

The gene calls are TRBV14 and TRBJ2-7; D remains unclear. Looked up from germline, CDR1 is SGHDN and CDR2 is FVKESK. Trimming removed 1 base from V and 2 bases from J, with 9 bases in between. This CDR3 is built from 14 residues. CDR3 protein: CASSQGVRPYEQYF. Written as DNA, the CDR3 is TGTGCCAGCAGCCAAGGGGTTAGACCCTACGAGCAGTACTTC.

V and J are TRBV2 and TRBJ2-3; 15 bases match TRBD2. The CDR3 is made up of 16 amino acids. V shed 6 bases, J shed 7 bases, and the junction held 8 bases outside the gene matches. Germline V gene lookup returns CDR1 SNHLY and CDR2 FYNNEI. As DNA, the CDR3 is TGTGCCAGCAGCGGCGGACTAGCGGGGGGGCTTTATACGCAGTATTTT. Protein: CASSGGLAGGLYTQYF.

V gene TRBV29-1 combines with J gene TRBJ2-3; TRBD2 agrees at 9 bases. The trim removed 3 bases at V and 1 base at J, leaving 2 bases unmatched. The CDR3 runs 14 residues. The germline CDR1 and CDR2 sequences are SQVTM and ANQGSEA. The DNA of the CDR3 is TGCAGCGTTGATAGCGGGAGTGGCACAGATACGCAGTATTTT. Translated, it gives CSVDSGSGTDTQYF.

V is TRBV28 and J is TRBJ1-5, with a tentative D call TRBD1 (5 bases). In germline, CDR1 is MDHEN, CDR2 SYDVKM. Trimming cost V 2 bases and J 0 bases, with 14 bases left between them. CDR3 length equals 17 residues. CDR3 in amino acids: CASSLHRIQPSNQPQHF. CDR3 bases: TGTGCCAGCAGTTTACACAGGATTCAGCCTAGCAATCAGCCCCAGCATTTT.

This sequence joins TRBV18 and TRBJ1-2; D is uncertain. Trimming removed 3 bases from V and 7 bases from J, with 9 bases in between. From germline, CDR1 is KGHSH and CDR2 LQKENI. There are 12 residues in the CDR3. CDR3 protein: CASSPGTRGYTF. The CDR3 DNA reads as TGTGCCAGCTCACCCGGCACACGTGGCTACACCTTC.

The CDR3 DNA reads as TGCGCCAGCAGCCAAGAGCAGGGCACCGGGGAGCTGTTTTTT. Its protein is CASSQEQGTGELFF. J is TRBJ2-2 and V is TRBV4-1; possibly TRBD1 for D (5 bases). This CDR3 has 14 amino acids. Germline V gene lookup returns CDR1 MGHRA and CDR2 YSYEKL. Trimming shortened V by 0 bases and J by 4 bases, and 6 bases separated the two germline ends.

The count of this clone is one. The chain joins TRBV5-5 to TRBJ2-3; 7 bases map to TRBD1. The germline V gene has CDR1 SGHKS and CDR2 YYEKEE (reference sequence). This CDR3 contains 15 residues. After removal of 3 bases from V and 2 bases from J, the junction contained 6 bases not matched to a gene. The DNA of the CDR3 is TGTGCCAGCAGCTCAGGGGACAGATTCACAGATACGCAGTATTTT. This translates into CASSSGDRFTDTQYF.

The rearrangement uses TRBV7-2 and TRBJ2-1; TRBD2 is a possible D gene (6 bases). This CDR3 contains 16 residues. V lost 5 bases to trimming and J lost 6 bases, with 20 bases between them. From germline, CDR1 is SGHTA and CDR2 FQGNSA. The CDR3 DNA follows: TGTGCCAGCAGCCGCCTGGGTAGCGGCAAGTGCAATGAGCAGTTCTTC. Its protein product is CASSRLGSGKCNEQFF.

This chain joins TRBV19 and TRBJ2-1, with 10 bases lining up with TRBD2. CDR3 length equals 14 residues. V lost 2 bases and J lost 10; bases outside the gene matches: 5. Per germline, CDR1 LNHDA and CDR2 SQIVND (reference sequence). The CDR3 sequence is CASSIISGGNEQFF. DNA for the CDR3: TGTGCCAGTAGTATAATTAGCGGGGGGAACGAGCAGTTCTTC.

The chain joins TRBV4-2 to TRBJ1-4, with D tentatively TRBD1 (6 bases). This CDR3 has 16 residues. Trimming pared 4 bases from V and 3 bases from J, leaving 15 bases between. CDR1 is LGHNA, CDR2 YNFKEQ, per germline. The CDR3 sequence is CASSRTGGAPNEKLFF. CDR3 nucleotides: TGTGCCAGCAGCCGAACGGGGGGGGCGCCTAATGAAAAACTGTTTTTT.

The V and J genes are TRBV7-9 and TRBJ2-3; 10 positions agree with TRBD2. The CDR3 length is 16 residues. Germline-derived CDR1 and CDR2 are SEHNR and FQNEAQ (reference sequence). V was pared by 0 bases and J by 5 bases, with 5 bases of the junction left unmatched. DNA of the CDR3: TGTGCCAGCAGCTTAGCGAGCGGGAGGGGTGGAGATACGCAGTATTTT. Encoded protein: CASSLASGRGGDTQYF.

The rearrangement joins TRBV9 to TRBJ2-7; possibly TRBD2 for D (6 bases). The CDR3 runs 15 residues. The V and J ends lost 3 bases and 4 bases respectively, with 17 bases between them. CDR1 and CDR2 from the germline V gene are SGDLS and YYNGEE. The CDR3 nucleotides read TGTGCCAGCAGCGGCCACCGGGACTTCACATACGAGCAGTACTTC. Its translation: CASSGHRDFTYEQYF.

V is TRBV11-2 and J is TRBJ2-7; 10 positions agree with TRBD2. Per germline, CDR1 SGHAT and CDR2 FQNNGV. The CDR3 has 17 residues. Losses at the gene ends were 1 base for V and 0 bases for J; bases not matched to a gene: 6. CDR3 amino acids: CASSLVASGSSSYEQYF. CDR3 nucleotides: TGTGCCAGCAGCTTAGTTGCTAGCGGGAGTAGCTCCTACGAGCAGTACTTC.

The chain recombines TRBV27 with TRBJ1-2; TRBD1 is a possible D gene (5 bases). Trimming took 4 bases from V and 6 from J, leaving 12 bases between them. Germline CDR1 MNHEY, CDR2 SMNVEV (reference sequence). This CDR3 has 13 residues. In DNA, the CDR3 is TGTGCCAGCAGTTCAATGACAGATGATGGCTACACCTTC. Translation gives CASSSMTDDGYTF.

The chain couples TRBV10-3 to TRBJ2-2; weak D call: TRBD2 (5 bases). The ends were cut back, 1 base at V and 4 bases at J, with 10 bases in the middle. Per germline, CDR1 ENHRY and CDR2 SYGVKD. The CDR3 has 15 amino acids. The CDR3 reads CAISEWGEGTGELFF. The CDR3 bases are TGTGCCATCAGTGAGTGGGGAGAGGGCACCGGGGAGCTGTTTTTT.

The chain combines TRBV11-2 with TRBJ2-3; no reliable D call. The CDR3 totals 11 residues. Germline V gene data show CDR1 as SGHAT and CDR2 as FQNNGV. Trimming removed 5 bases from V and 12 bases from J, with 12 bases in between. The CDR3 spells CASSLTTTQYF. The CDR3 DNA is TGTGCCAGCAGCCTGACAACTACACAGTATTTT.

J is TRBJ1-1 and V is TRBV6-5, with a possible D match to TRBD1 (6 bases). Germline CDR1 MNHEY, CDR2 SVGAGI. The CDR3 length is 15 residues. The V end lost 5 bases, the J end lost 3 bases, and 16 bases lay between the germline ends. The CDR3 loop reads CASSPGGLGDTEAFF. DNA of the CDR3: TGTGCCAGCAGTCCCGGGGGGCTTGGGGACACTGAAGCTTTCTTT.